One sample yielded the 27 T cell receptor beta chains listed below, sequenced in a study of regulatory T cells in long-lasting Graves disease. Library construction for TCR beta used iRepertoire HTBI primers and Arm-PCR of CDR3 regions. TCRdb ran MiXCR on the multiplex PCR reads and lists one entry per CDR3 protein. The data hold 300,000 to 450,000 distinct CDR3 sequences, with around 15% observed a single time. Time point specified: newly diagnosed GD, antithyroid drugs for less than 3 months. The TCR library used RNA extracted from PBMCs. The specimen comprised peripheral blood mononuclear cells (PBMCs), sampled at new diagnosis, from a patient treated with antithyroid drugs. All receptors come from a female donor with Graves disease.

The chain employs TRBV9 and TRBJ1-3; D possibly corresponds to TRBD1 (5 bases). Germline V CDR1 and CDR2: SGDLS, YYNGEE. V was trimmed by 2 bases and J by 0 bases, leaving 18 bases between them. This CDR3 spans 18 amino acids. CDR3 residues: CASSVGLSVAYSGNTIYF. CDR3 coding DNA: TGTGCCAGCAGCGTGGGACTTTCAGTGGCATACTCTGGAAACACCATATATTTT.

This clonotype showed up many times. One junction end does not reproduce the germline sequence, and a read error may be involved. V and J are TRBV24-1 and TRBJ2-1; tentatively, D is TRBD1 (5 bases). The CDR3 spans 15 residues. Per the germline V gene, CDR1 is KGHDR and CDR2 is SFDVKD. CDR3 in amino acids: CATSGLGQDNNEQFF. CDR3 in DNA: TGTGCCACCAGTGGTTTGGGGCAGGATAACAATGAGCAGTTCTTC.

In this sample, this clonotype turned up many times. The rearrangement joins TRBV29-1 to TRBJ2-1; tentatively, D is TRBD1 (5 bases). The CDR3 runs to 14 residues. V was shortened by 2 bases and J by 0 bases, with 8 bases between the two germline ends. Germline V gives CDR1 SQVTM, CDR2 ANQGSEA. The CDR3 spells CSVEQGSSYNEQFF. The CDR3 DNA reads as TGCAGCGTTGAACAGGGCAGCTCCTACAATGAGCAGTTCTTC.

This clonotype has ten or more counts. The chain recombines TRBV12-3 or TRBV12-4 with TRBJ1-5; unclear D gene. CDR3 length: 15 residues. Trimming stripped 2 bases from V and 0 bases from J, with 8 bases between. The CDR3 loop reads CASSLTLYSNQPQHF. CDR3 in DNA: TGTGCCAGCAGTTTAACCCTATATAGCAATCAGCCCCAGCATTTT.

This clonotype showed up many times. The chain employs TRBV20-1 and TRBJ2-1; D may correspond to TRBD1 or TRBD2 (7 bases each). CDR3 size: 14 residues. The germline V gene has CDR1 DFQATT and CDR2 SNEGSKA (reference sequence). Between the trimmed V and J ends, which lost 4 bases and 9 bases, there was a span of 19 bases. The CDR3 sequence: CSATRQGPGGEQFF. DNA for the CDR3: TGCAGTGCTACCCGACAGGGCCCGGGAGGTGAGCAGTTCTTC.

This clonotype appeared many times. This CDR3 reads CASSLVFRGDTGELFF. For the CDR3, the DNA is TGTGCCAGCAGTTTAGTTTTTCGGGGGGACACCGGGGAGCTGTTTTTT. This chain joins TRBV12-3 or TRBV12-4 and TRBJ2-2, with 7 bases that match TRBD2. The CDR3 is made up of 16 amino acids. V lost 1 base to trimming and J lost 3 bases; unmatched junction nucleotides: 5.

The sample holds many counts of this clonotype. The CDR3 sequence: CASSSAPAVEGYGYTF. For the CDR3, the DNA is TGTGCCAGCAGCTCCGCCCCGGCAGTAGAGGGCTATGGCTACACCTTC. The gene calls are TRBV6-1 and TRBJ1-2, with no clear D. Germline CDR1 and CDR2: MNHNS and SASEGT. V gave up 6 bases and J gave up 4 bases, with 21 bases separating them. This CDR3 is built from 16 residues.

Many counts were recorded for this clonotype. The chain recombines TRBV19 with TRBJ1-2; TRBD1 might be the D (6 bases). The CDR3 has 15 residues. Germline lookup yields CDR1 LNHDA and CDR2 SQIVND (reference sequence). Between the trimmed V and J ends, which lost 5 bases and 4 bases, there was a span of 17 bases. CDR3 DNA sequence: TGTGCCAGTAGTCCAACGACAGGATGGAGCTATGGCTACACCTTC. Protein product: CASSPTTGWSYGYTF.

This clonotype was seen many times. The rearrangement links TRBV28 to TRBJ2-3; D possibly uses TRBD1 or TRBD2 (5 bases each). V lost 3 bases, J lost 2 bases, and 27 bases lay in between. Germline V CDR1 and CDR2: MDHEN, SYDVKM. The CDR3 runs 20 residues. For the CDR3, the DNA is TGTGCCAGCAGTTTGACCGGGGCTCGTCGGGCCTCGAGCCTCACAGATACGCAGTATTTT. It translates to CASSLTGARRASSLTDTQYF.

This chain connects TRBV12-3 or TRBV12-4 to TRBJ1-1, with unresolved D. Trimming pared 3 bases from V and 4 bases from J, leaving 15 bases between. The CDR3 runs to 15 residues. The CDR3 DNA reads TGTGCCAGCAGTTTGGTGACCCCAGGTGGCACTGAAGCTTTCTTT. Its translation is CASSLVTPGGTEAFF.

This clonotype was recorded a few times. This sequence joins TRBV19 and TRBJ2-2; no reliable D call. From germline, CDR1 is LNHDA and CDR2 SQIVND (reference sequence). CDR3 length: 16 amino acids. The V gene lost 6 bases and the J gene lost 0 bases, with 14 bases spanning the gap. The DNA for the CDR3 is TGTGCCAGTAGACGAAATCCTGGCACGAACACCGGGGAGCTGTTTTTT. Its protein is CASRRNPGTNTGELFF.

This clonotype was seen many times. The rearrangement uses TRBV12-3 or TRBV12-4 and TRBJ1-1; D is possibly TRBD1 (5 bases). The CDR3 sequence is 15 residues long. The germline V and J ends were trimmed by 6 bases and 5 bases, with 19 bases remaining between them. The CDR3 nucleotides are TGTGCCAGCAGCCCTGGGGGGACGGCTGGAACTGAAGCTTTCTTT. Translated: CASSPGGTAGTEAFF.

The table lists this clonotype with many counts. The chain has TRBV6-1 and TRBJ1-1; D is unclear. The CDR3 covers 14 residues. The germline V gene encodes CDR1 MNHNS and CDR2 SASEGT. V gave up 5 bases and J gave up 5 bases, with 15 bases separating them. The CDR3 coding sequence is TGTGCCAGCAGTATCAGACAAGGGTTGACTGAAGCTTTCTTT. Translated, it gives CASSIRQGLTEAFF.

The sample holds a few counts of this clonotype. This chain connects TRBV29-1 to TRBJ2-3; D possibly matches TRBD1 or TRBD2 (5 bases each). The end of the DNA fits TRBJ2-7 better, so the J call may be wrong. This CDR3 is 12 amino acids long. Germline loops: CDR1 SQVTM, CDR2 ANQGSEA. The CDR3 region has the DNA TGCAGCGTTGAGGGGGTAGCTGGCGAGCAGTACTTC. It codes for CSVEGVAGEQYF.

This clonotype appeared many times. J is TRBJ1-1 and V is TRBV18; D not resolved. CDR1 KGHSH and CDR2 LQKENI come from the germline V gene. The CDR3 spans 13 residues. Trimming took off 6 bases at V and 2 bases at J, with 10 bases between the two ends. The CDR3, as DNA: TGTGCCAGCTCGAATGAAGCAAACACTGAAGCTTTCTTT. Translating it yields CASSNEANTEAFF.

This clonotype was recorded once. This chain uses TRBV30 with TRBJ1-4; D is ambiguous. The CDR3 spans 17 residues. Germline assignment: CDR1 GTSNPN and CDR2 SVGIG (reference sequence). With 0 bases removed from V and 0 bases from J, the gap between germline ends came to 14 bases. This CDR3 is CAWSVLGYGTTNEKLFF. The DNA of the CDR3 is TGTGCCTGGAGTGTCTTGGGGTATGGTACAACTAATGAAAAACTGTTTTTT.

This clonotype has just a few counts. The rearrangement links TRBV7-3 to TRBJ2-1; a weak D match, TRBD2 (5 bases). The germline CDR1 and CDR2 sequences are SGHTA and FQGTGA. The V end was cut by 6 bases, the J end by 2 bases, with 14 bases between. The CDR3 extends over 15 amino acids. CDR3 residues: CASSPPGSPYNEQFF. CDR3 in DNA: TGTGCCAGCAGTCCCCCGGGATCCCCCTACAATGAGCAGTTCTTC.

V is TRBV6-5 and J is TRBJ1-4; D is unresolved. CDR1 and CDR2 from the germline V gene are MNHEY and SVGAGI. The V end lost 4 bases, the J end lost 9 bases, and 18 bases lay between the germline ends. This CDR3 region has 15 residues. The CDR3: CASSSREANQKKLFF. CDR3 bases: TGTGCCAGCAGTTCCCGTGAGGCTAACCAGAAAAAACTGTTTTTT.

There are many counts of this clonotype. The chain joins TRBV15 to TRBJ1-1, with D unclear. Germline assignment: CDR1 LNHNV and CDR2 YYDKDF (reference sequence). The V end was cut by 1 base, the J end by 6 bases, with 6 bases between. This CDR3 is built from 12 residues. The DNA for the CDR3 is TGTGCCACCAGCAGAGGCCAAGCTGAAGCTTTCTTT. This encodes CATSRGQAEAFF.

The chain is built from TRBV6-2 or TRBV6-3 and TRBJ1-2; 7 bases agree with TRBD1. Germline loops: CDR1 MNHEY, CDR2 SVGEGT. The CDR3 is made up of 15 amino acids. V lost 0 bases, J lost 7 bases, and 8 bases stayed unmatched. CDR3 nucleotides: TGTGCCAGCAGTTACTCGAAGGAGGGGGCGCCTGGCTACACCTTC. Translating it yields CASSYSKEGAPGYTF.

The gene calls are TRBV13 and TRBJ2-7, with a weak D call TRBD2 (5 bases). The CDR3 extends over 12 amino acids. V lost 10 bases and J 5 bases, leaving 15 bases between the germline ends. CDR1 is PRHDT, CDR2 FYEKMQ, per germline (reference sequence). The CDR3 DNA sequence: TGTGCCACTACTACCCCGGGGAACGAGCAGTACTTC. Its protein product is CATTTPGNEQYF.

This clonotype is medium-sized within its sample. The V gene is TRBV2, the J gene TRBJ1-5, with 8 bases identical to TRBD1. Looked up from germline, CDR1 is SNHLY and CDR2 is FYNNEI. Unmatched junction bases numbered 4, after V lost 7 bases and J lost 5 bases. This CDR3 region has 13 residues. Here the CDR3 reads CASTGQAYQPQHF. In nucleotides, the CDR3 is TGTGCCAGCACGGGACAGGCCTATCAGCCCCAGCATTTT.

The chain combines TRBV6-2 or TRBV6-3 with TRBJ2-2, with 11 bases aligning to TRBD1. Per germline, CDR1 MNHEY and CDR2 SVGEGT. This CDR3 contains 14 residues. Trimming cost V 7 bases and J 7 bases; bases outside gene matches: 5. DNA for the CDR3: TGTGCCAGCACGGGACAGGGGGTAGGCGGGGAGCTGTTTTTT. Protein: CASTGQGVGGELFF.

This clonotype was recorded a few times. The genes are TRBV27 and TRBJ1-1, with D maybe TRBD1 (5 bases). The CDR3 extends over 11 amino acids. CDR1 MNHEY and CDR2 SMNVEV come from the germline V gene (reference sequence). Between the trimmed V and J ends, which lost 4 bases and 9 bases, there was a span of 9 bases. CDR3 sequence (DNA): TGTGCCAGCAGTTCCGGGGCCAAAGCTTTCTTT. This codes for CASSSGAKAFF.

The chain links TRBV19 to TRBJ1-6, with D possibly being TRBD1 (6 bases). This CDR3 contains 17 residues. The V end was cut by 1 base, the J end by 2 bases, with 12 bases between. Germline CDR1 LNHDA, CDR2 SQIVND (reference sequence). Here the CDR3 reads CASSIGSRGTYNSPLHF. The CDR3, as DNA: TGTGCCAGTAGTATAGGTTCCAGGGGAACCTATAATTCACCCCTCCACTTT. Full variable domain (missing parts from reference TRBV19 and TRBJ1-6): DGGITQSPKYLFRKEGQNVTLSCEQNLNHDAMYWYRQDPGQGLRLIYYSQIVNDFQKGDIAEGYSVSREKKESFPLTVTSAQKNPTAFYLCASSIGSRGTYNSPLHFGNGTRLTVT.

This clonotype was seen more than once but under ten times. V and J are TRBV29-1 and TRBJ2-1, with D possibly matching TRBD2 (7 bases). Trimming removed 4 bases from V and 8 bases from J, with 12 bases in between. This CDR3 is 12 amino acids long. Germline V gene lookup returns CDR1 SQVTM and CDR2 ANQGSEA. CDR3 sequence reads: CSVGIGGDEQFF. The DNA of the CDR3 is TGCAGCGTTGGAATAGGGGGGGATGAGCAGTTCTTC.

Turning to this clonotype: A much larger clone lies a single base off, so this may be a read error. The chain couples TRBV24-1 to TRBJ2-2, with D perhaps given as TRBD1 or TRBD2 (6 bases each). The germline V and J ends were trimmed by 10 bases and 0 bases, with 20 bases remaining between them. CDR3 length: 17 residues. From germline, CDR1 is KGHDR and CDR2 SFDVKD. The CDR3 DNA is TGTGCCACGGGGGCGGTCTCGGCGGGGACGAACACCGGGGAGCTGTTTTTT. Translation: CATGAVSAGTNTGELFF.